These 20 T cell receptor beta chains were all obtained from the same sample, sequenced in a study of blood T cell repertoires in COVID-19. Method: immunoSEQ multiplex PCR; TCRdb's copy keeps in-frame clones and lacks some. This sample has 220,000 or so clones, with 85% to 90% found just once. The sample consisted of PBMCs or T cells enriched from blood (not recorded which). These receptors originate from a woman younger than 30 in a cohort exposed to, infected with or recovered from COVID-19 (not recorded which).

The table lists this clone with a count of one. The V and J genes are TRBV30 and TRBJ1-3; TRBD1 aligns across 7 bases. CDR1 is GTSNPN and CDR2 is SVGIG in the germline V gene (reference sequence). CDR3 length: 13 amino acids. J lost 4 bases, V lost 4 bases, and 4 bases had no gene match. This CDR3 is CAWKQTGGNTIYF. In DNA form, the CDR3 reads TGTGCCTGGAAACAGACAGGGGGAAACACCATATATTTT.

The chain has TRBV4-1 and TRBJ2-7; D might be TRBD2 (5 bases). The germline V gene has CDR1 MGHRA and CDR2 YSYEKL. V was trimmed by 0 bases and J by 5 bases, leaving 8 bases between them. The CDR3 totals 13 residues. In DNA form, the CDR3 reads TGCGCCAGCAGCCAAGATCCGGGGAACGAGCAGTACTTC. As protein: CASSQDPGNEQYF.

The rearrangement uses TRBV9 and TRBJ1-1; 7 nucleotides agree with TRBD1. With V trimmed by 3 bases and J by 8 bases, 7 bases remained unmatched. The CDR3 has 13 residues. CDR1 and CDR2 (germline): SGDLS, YYNGEE. Here the CDR3 DNA reads TGTGCCAGCAGCGGAGGTAGGGGGCCAGAAGCTTTCTTT. Residues: CASSGGRGPEAFF.

The genes are TRBV5-1 and TRBJ2-7, with 8 bases that match TRBD2. Germline V gene data show CDR1 as SGHRS and CDR2 as YFSETQ. The CDR3 consists of 14 residues. V was clipped by 4 bases and J by 2 bases; unmatched bases: 5. CDR3 sequence (DNA): TGCGCCAGCAGCCCTATAGCGGGACCCTACGAGCAGTACTTC. Translated, it gives CASSPIAGPYEQYF.

J is TRBJ1-6 and V is TRBV23-1; the D gene is possibly TRBD1 (5 bases). TRBV23-1 is classed as an ORF, of uncertain function. The CDR3 is 19 residues long. Trimming pared 0 bases from V and 8 bases from J, leaving 23 bases between. The DNA for the CDR3 is TGCGCCAGCAGTCAATCTTACCCGCCCGACCGGGGGAGAGATTCACCCCTCCACTTT. Translated, it gives CASSQSYPPDRGRDSPLHF.

V and J are TRBV5-4 and TRBJ2-7; D is perhaps TRBD1 (6 bases). The CDR3 has 14 amino acids. Trimming removed 3 bases from V and 5 bases from J, with 15 bases in between. The germline V gene has CDR1 SGHNT and CDR2 YYREEE (reference sequence). The CDR3 DNA follows: TGTGCCAGCAGCTCGCCCCAGGGGAGCAACGAGCAGTACTTC. This gives the protein CASSSPQGSNEQYF.

The genes are TRBV7-9 and TRBJ2-1; TRBD1 matches at 8 bases. Germline-derived CDR1 and CDR2 are SEHNR and FQNEAQ (reference sequence). CDR3 size: 15 residues. V shed 2 bases and J 6 bases; nucleotides not matched to a gene: 6. CDR3 residues: CASSLRRTGFNEQFF. The CDR3 DNA sequence: TGTGCCAGCAGCTTAAGGAGGACAGGGTTCAATGAGCAGTTCTTC.

This chain links TRBV2 with TRBJ2-7, with 9 nucleotides matching TRBD1. This CDR3 comprises 17 residues. CDR1 is SNHLY and CDR2 is FYNNEI in the germline V gene. Trimming at V came to 6 bases and at J to 6 bases, leaving 18 bases not matched to a gene. CDR3 amino acids: CASRGGWTGAASGEQYF. The CDR3, as DNA: TGTGCCAGCAGAGGGGGCTGGACAGGGGCCGCCTCGGGCGAGCAGTACTTC. Variable domain in full (rest from reference TRBV2 and TRBJ2-7): EPEVTQTPSHQVTQMGQEVILRCVPISNHLYFYWYRQILGQKVEFLVSFYNNEISEKSEIFDDQFSVERPDGSNFTLKIRSTKLEDSAMYFCASRGGWTGAASGEQYFGPGTRLTVT.

This chain links TRBV9 with TRBJ2-1, with 13 bases aligning to TRBD2. V was clipped by 5 bases and J by 0 bases; unmatched bases: 11. CDR1 is SGDLS, CDR2 YYNGEE, per germline. The CDR3 length is 19 residues. CDR3 in amino acids: CASSDPGTSGIDSYNEQFF. The CDR3 region has the DNA TGTGCCAGCAGTGATCCCGGGACTAGCGGGATAGACTCCTACAATGAGCAGTTCTTC.

The V gene is TRBV7-9, the J gene TRBJ1-4; possible D gene TRBD1, 6 bases. Germline V gives CDR1 SEHNR, CDR2 FQNEAQ (reference sequence). The CDR3 length is 18 residues. V was cut by 4 bases and J by 3 bases, with 21 bases left in between. The CDR3 here is CASSSTHRVFSSNEKLFF. Written as DNA, the CDR3 is TGTGCCAGCAGCTCCACTCACAGGGTATTCAGTTCTAATGAAAAACTGTTTTTT.

This chain connects TRBV30 to TRBJ1-5, with 8 positions matching TRBD1. Looked up from germline, CDR1 is GTSNPN and CDR2 is SVGIG (reference sequence). This CDR3 region has 16 residues. Trimming removed 1 base from V and 10 bases from J; junction bases left unmatched: 15. The chain's CDR3 is CAWSALGQGALVPQHF. In DNA form, the CDR3 reads TGTGCCTGGAGTGCCCTTGGACAGGGCGCCCTTGTACCCCAGCATTTT.

This rearrangement joins TRBV2 to TRBJ2-2; TRBD1 might be the D (6 bases). The ends were cut back, 6 bases at V and 2 bases at J, with 13 bases in the middle. Germline CDR1 reads SNHLY; CDR2 reads FYNNEI. CDR3 length: 15 amino acids. The CDR3 DNA sequence: TGTGCCAGCAGAACCGGGACACTCAACACCGGGGAGCTGTTTTTT. It codes for CASRTGTLNTGELFF. The full variable domain, in which reference TRBV2 and TRBJ2-2 provide the parts outside the CDR3, is EPEVTQTPSHQVTQMGQEVILRCVPISNHLYFYWYRQILGQKVEFLVSFYNNEISEKSEIFDDQFSVERPDGSNFTLKIRSTKLEDSAMYFCASRTGTLNTGELFFGEGSRLTVL.

The chain is built from TRBV4-1 and TRBJ2-1, with 8 bases that match TRBD1. Germline V lookup: CDR1 MGHRA, CDR2 YSYEKL. The CDR3 extends over 14 amino acids. V lost 6 bases, J lost 4 bases, and 5 bases stayed unmatched. CDR3 sequence: CASRGQESYNEQFF. The CDR3 coding sequence is TGCGCCAGCAGGGGACAGGAATCATACAATGAGCAGTTCTTC.

The chain is built from TRBV4-1 and TRBJ1-1; 9 nucleotides match TRBD1. The germline gives CDR1 MGHRA, CDR2 YSYEKL. J was trimmed by 1 base and V by 0 bases; bases with no gene match: 3. This CDR3 is 16 amino acids long. The CDR3 DNA sequence: TGCGCCAGCAGCCAAGATTTGGACAGGGGGAACACTGAAGCTTTCTTT. Its protein product is CASSQDLDRGNTEAFF.

The rearrangement links TRBV7-2 to TRBJ1-5; D might be TRBD1 (5 bases). Per germline, CDR1 SGHTA and CDR2 FQGNSA. The CDR3 spans 16 residues. The ends were cut back, 2 bases at V and 1 base at J, with 12 bases in the middle. Here the CDR3 reads CASSLSHRQSNQPQHF. CDR3 nucleotides: TGTGCCAGCAGCTTATCCCACAGGCAAAGCAATCAGCCCCAGCATTTT.

The chain has TRBV6-5 and TRBJ2-7; 9 bases align to TRBD1. V gave up 5 bases and J gave up 4 bases; unmatched junction bases: 9. The germline V gene has CDR1 MNHEY and CDR2 SVGAGI. This CDR3 is built from 15 residues. The CDR3 nucleotides read TGTGCCAGCAGTCTCCTACAGGGGGCGAAGTACGAGCAGTACTTC. Translating it yields CASSLLQGAKYEQYF.

This clone came up a few times. The chain couples TRBV5-1 to TRBJ2-2; 14 bases fit TRBD2. After removal of 4 bases from V and 6 bases from J, the junction contained 5 bases not matched to a gene. The CDR3 contains 16 residues. CDR1 and CDR2 from the germline V gene are SGHRS and YFSETQ. The DNA of the CDR3 is TGCGCCAGCAGCGATTTGACTAGCGGGAGGGCCGGGGAGCTGTTTTTT. Protein product: CASSDLTSGRAGELFF.

This rearrangement joins TRBV4-1 to TRBJ2-3; D possibly corresponds to TRBD1 (5 bases). The germline gives CDR1 MGHRA, CDR2 YSYEKL. The CDR3 has 14 amino acids. V lost 4 bases to trimming and J lost 2 bases, with 10 bases between them. CDR3 in DNA: TGCGCCAGCAGCCTCGGACAACTCACAGATACGCAGTATTTT. Protein product: CASSLGQLTDTQYF.

The CDR3 DNA follows: TGTGCCAGCAGTCTCGACAGCTACGAGCAGTACTTC. Its protein is CASSLDSYEQYF. The rearrangement joins TRBV6-5 to TRBJ2-7; the D gene is possibly TRBD1 (5 bases). Trimming took 5 bases from V and 3 from J, leaving 8 bases between them. The CDR3 has 12 residues. Germline V gives CDR1 MNHEY, CDR2 SVGAGI.

This chain joins TRBV7-8 and TRBJ2-7; 7 bases line up with TRBD1. The trim removed 5 bases at V and 4 bases at J, leaving 11 bases unmatched. Germline V gene data show CDR1 as SGHVS and CDR2 as FQNEAQ. The CDR3 sequence is 15 residues long. CDR3 in DNA: TGTGCCAGCAGCCGAGAGGTTTACAGGGGATACGAGCAGTACTTC. Its protein product is CASSREVYRGYEQYF.